This T cell receptor (beta chain) comes out of a study of siplizumab effects on memory and regulatory T cells. Turning to this clone: Antigen specificity is unknown.

Sequenced by immunoSEQ multiplex PCR; TCRdb stores in-frame clones only, minus some. The sample includes over 100,000 clones, just under 95% of them seen just once. The V gene lost 5 bases and the J gene lost 0 bases, with 10 bases spanning the gap. The CDR3 runs 14 residues. Germline CDR1 KGHSH, CDR2 LQKENI. The study's findings and limits: Assignment of a naive or memory phenotype failed for roughly 75-97% of the proliferating CD4+ or CD8+ clones. Assignment to unstimulated subsets succeeded for only a minor fraction of the alloreactive clones. Controls showed an average of approximately 27% Treg-derived mappable alloreactive CD4+ clones, while siplizumab showed around 73%.

The clonotype was recovered from a human donor in good health. The sequenced sample was non-Treg CD4+ T cells sorted from blood. The V and J genes are TRBV18 and TRBJ1-1; tentatively, D is TRBD1 (6 bases). CDR3 sequence: CASSYGQLNTEAFF. The CDR3 DNA sequence: TGTGCCAGCTCATATGGACAGCTGAACACTGAAGCTTTCTTT.